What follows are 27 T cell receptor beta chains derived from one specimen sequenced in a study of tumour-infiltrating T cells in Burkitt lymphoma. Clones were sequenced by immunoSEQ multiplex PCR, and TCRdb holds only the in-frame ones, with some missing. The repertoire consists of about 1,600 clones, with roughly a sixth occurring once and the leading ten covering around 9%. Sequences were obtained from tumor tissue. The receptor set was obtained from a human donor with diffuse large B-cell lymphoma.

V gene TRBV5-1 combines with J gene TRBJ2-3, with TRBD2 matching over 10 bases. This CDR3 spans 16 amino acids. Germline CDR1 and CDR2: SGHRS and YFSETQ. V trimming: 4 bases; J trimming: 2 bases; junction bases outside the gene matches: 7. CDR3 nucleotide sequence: TGCGCCAGCAGCCGCGTAGCGGGGGGTACCACAGATACGCAGTATTTT. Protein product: CASSRVAGGTTDTQYF. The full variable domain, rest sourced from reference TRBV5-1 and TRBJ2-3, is KAGVTQTPRYLIKTRGQQVTLSCSPISGHRSVSWYQQTPGQGLQFLFEYFSETQRNKGNFPGRFSGRQFSNSRSEMNVSTLELGDSALYLCASSRVAGGTTDTQYFGPGTRLTVL.

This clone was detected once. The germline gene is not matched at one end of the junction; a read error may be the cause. The CDR3 reads CASSYSRGSYEVLF. DNA for the CDR3: TGTGCCAGCAGTTACTCCAGAGGGTCATATGAAGTTCTCTTT. The chain is built from TRBV6-5 and TRBJ1-1; D gene unclear. The germline V gene has CDR1 MNHEY and CDR2 SVGAGI. The CDR3 totals 14 residues.

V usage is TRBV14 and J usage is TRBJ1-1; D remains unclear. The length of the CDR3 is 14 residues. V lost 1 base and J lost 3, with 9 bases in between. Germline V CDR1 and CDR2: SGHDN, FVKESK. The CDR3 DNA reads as TGTGCCAGCAGCCAAGGAATAGTTTACACTGAAGCTTTCTTT. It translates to CASSQGIVYTEAFF.

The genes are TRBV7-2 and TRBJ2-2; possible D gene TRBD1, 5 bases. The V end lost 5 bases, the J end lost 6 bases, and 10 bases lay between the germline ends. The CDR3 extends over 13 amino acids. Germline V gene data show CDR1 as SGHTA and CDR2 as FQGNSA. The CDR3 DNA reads TGTGCCAGCAGCCTACAAGGGGCCGGGGAGCTGTTTTTT. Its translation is CASSLQGAGELFF.

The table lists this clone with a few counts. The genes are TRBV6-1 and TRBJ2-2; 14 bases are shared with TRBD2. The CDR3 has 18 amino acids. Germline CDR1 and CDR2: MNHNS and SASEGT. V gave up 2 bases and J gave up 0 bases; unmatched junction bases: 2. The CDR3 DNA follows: TGTGCCAGCAGTGAAAGGACTAGCGGGGGGTCGAACACCGGGGAGCTGTTTTTT. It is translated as CASSERTSGGSNTGELFF.

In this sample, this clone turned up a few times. CDR3 in DNA: TGCGCCAGCAGCCCGGACGGCTCCTACGAGCAGTACTTC. This gives the protein CASSPDGSYEQYF. V usage is TRBV4-1 and J usage is TRBJ2-7; no clear D gene. Germline V CDR1 and CDR2: MGHRA, YSYEKL. The CDR3 sequence is 13 residues long. The V gene lost 4 bases and the J gene lost 0 bases, with 7 bases spanning the gap.

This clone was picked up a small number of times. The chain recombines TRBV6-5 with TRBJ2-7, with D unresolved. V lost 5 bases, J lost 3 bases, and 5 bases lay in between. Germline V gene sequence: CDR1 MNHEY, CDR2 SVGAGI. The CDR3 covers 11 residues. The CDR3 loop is CASSVRYEQYF. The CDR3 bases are TGTGCCAGCAGTGTCCGCTACGAGCAGTACTTC.

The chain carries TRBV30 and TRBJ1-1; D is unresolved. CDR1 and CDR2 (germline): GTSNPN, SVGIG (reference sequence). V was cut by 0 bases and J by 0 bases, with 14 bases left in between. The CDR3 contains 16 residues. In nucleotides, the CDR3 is TGTGCCTGGAGTGTAAGGGCCCCTGTTATGAACACTGAAGCTTTCTTT. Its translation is CAWSVRAPVMNTEAFF.

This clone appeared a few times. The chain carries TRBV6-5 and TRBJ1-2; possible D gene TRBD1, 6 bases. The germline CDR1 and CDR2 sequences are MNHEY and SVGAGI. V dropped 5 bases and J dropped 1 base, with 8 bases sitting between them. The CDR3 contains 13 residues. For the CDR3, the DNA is TGTGCCAGCAGTATGGGACATAACTATGGCTACACCTTC. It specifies CASSMGHNYGYTF.

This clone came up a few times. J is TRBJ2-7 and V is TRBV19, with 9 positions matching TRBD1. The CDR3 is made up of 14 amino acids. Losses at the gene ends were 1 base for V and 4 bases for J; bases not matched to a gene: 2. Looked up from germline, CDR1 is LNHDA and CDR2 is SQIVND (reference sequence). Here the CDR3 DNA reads TGTGCCAGTAGTATAGGGACAGGGGAATACGAGCAGTACTTC. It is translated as CASSIGTGEYEQYF.

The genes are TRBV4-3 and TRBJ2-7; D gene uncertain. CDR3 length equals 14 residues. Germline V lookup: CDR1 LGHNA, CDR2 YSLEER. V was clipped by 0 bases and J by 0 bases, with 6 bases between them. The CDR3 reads CASSQDRFSYEQYF. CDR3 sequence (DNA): TGCGCCAGCAGCCAAGACAGGTTCTCCTACGAGCAGTACTTC.

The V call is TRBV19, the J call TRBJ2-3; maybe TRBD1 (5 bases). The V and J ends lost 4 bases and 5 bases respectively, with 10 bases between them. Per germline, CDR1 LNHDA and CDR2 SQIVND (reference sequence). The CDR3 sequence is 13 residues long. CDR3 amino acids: CASSTQGKDTQYF. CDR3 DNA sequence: TGTGCCAGTAGTACCCAGGGTAAAGATACGCAGTATTTT.

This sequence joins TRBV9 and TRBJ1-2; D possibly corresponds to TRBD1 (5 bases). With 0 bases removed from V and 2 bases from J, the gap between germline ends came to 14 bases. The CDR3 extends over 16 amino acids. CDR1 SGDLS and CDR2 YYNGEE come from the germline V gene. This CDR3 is CASSVAPGGSNYGYTF. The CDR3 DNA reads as TGTGCCAGCAGCGTAGCCCCCGGGGGGTCCAACTATGGCTACACCTTC.

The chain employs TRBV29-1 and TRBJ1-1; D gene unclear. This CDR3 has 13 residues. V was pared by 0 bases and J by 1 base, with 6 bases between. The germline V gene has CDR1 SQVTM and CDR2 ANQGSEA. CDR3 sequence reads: CSVEDWRNTEAFF. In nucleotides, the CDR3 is TGCAGCGTTGAAGATTGGCGGAACACTGAAGCTTTCTTT.

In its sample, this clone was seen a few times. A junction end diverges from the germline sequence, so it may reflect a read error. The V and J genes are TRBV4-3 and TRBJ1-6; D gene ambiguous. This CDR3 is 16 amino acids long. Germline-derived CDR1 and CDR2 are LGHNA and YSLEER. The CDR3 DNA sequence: TGCGCTAGCAGATTGACTGTGAGCTTCTATAATTCACCCCTCCACTTT. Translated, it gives CASRLTVSFYNSPLHF.

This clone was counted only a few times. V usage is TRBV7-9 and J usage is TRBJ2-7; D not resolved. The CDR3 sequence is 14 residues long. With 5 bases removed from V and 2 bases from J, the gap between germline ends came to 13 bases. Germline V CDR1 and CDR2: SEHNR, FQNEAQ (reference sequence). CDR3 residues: CASSPALPPYEQYF. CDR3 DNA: TGTGCCAGCAGCCCAGCGCTACCCCCCTACGAGCAGTACTTC.

The CDR3 DNA sequence: TGCGCCAGCAGCTTGCTATCAACAGGGGGGAAGGGTGAAGCTTTCTTT. As protein: CASSLLSTGGKGEAFF. This chain links TRBV5-1 with TRBJ1-1; 8 bases are shared with TRBD1. This CDR3 contains 16 residues. The germline gives CDR1 SGHRS, CDR2 YFSETQ. V was pared by 1 base and J by 7 bases, with 12 bases of the junction left unmatched. Together with reference TRBV5-1 and TRBJ1-1, the CDR3 gives the full variable domain: KAGVTQTPRYLIKTRGQQVTLSCSPISGHRSVSWYQQTPGQGLQFLFEYFSETQRNKGNFPGRFSGRQFSNSRSEMNVSTLELGDSALYLCASSLLSTGGKGEAFFGQGTRLTVV.

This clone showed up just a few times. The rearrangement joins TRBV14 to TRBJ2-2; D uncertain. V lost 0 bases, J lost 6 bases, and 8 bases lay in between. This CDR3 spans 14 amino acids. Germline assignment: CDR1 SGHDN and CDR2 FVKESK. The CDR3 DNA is TGTGCCAGCAGCCAAGAGTACCGGGCCGGGGAGCTGTTTTTT. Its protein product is CASSQEYRAGELFF.

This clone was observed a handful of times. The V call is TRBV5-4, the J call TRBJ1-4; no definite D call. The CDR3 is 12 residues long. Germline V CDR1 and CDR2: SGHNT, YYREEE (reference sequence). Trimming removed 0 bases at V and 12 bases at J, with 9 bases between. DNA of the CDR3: TGTGCCAGCAGCTTGGCAGGTTTGGAACTGTTTTTT. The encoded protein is CASSLAGLELFF.

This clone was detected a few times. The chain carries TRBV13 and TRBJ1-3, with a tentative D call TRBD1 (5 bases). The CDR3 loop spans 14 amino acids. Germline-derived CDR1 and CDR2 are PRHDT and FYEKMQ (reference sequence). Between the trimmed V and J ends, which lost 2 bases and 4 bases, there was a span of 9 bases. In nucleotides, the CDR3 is TGTGCCAGCAGCTTACCAGGGATGGGAAACACCATATATTTT. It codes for CASSLPGMGNTIYF.

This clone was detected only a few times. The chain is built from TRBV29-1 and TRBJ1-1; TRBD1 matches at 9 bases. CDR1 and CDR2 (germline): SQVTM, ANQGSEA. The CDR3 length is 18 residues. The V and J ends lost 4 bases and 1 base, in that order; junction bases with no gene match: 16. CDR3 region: CSVAGRINRGRGNTEAFF. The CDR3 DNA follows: TGCAGCGTTGCGGGGAGAATTAACAGGGGGCGCGGGAACACTGAAGCTTTCTTT.

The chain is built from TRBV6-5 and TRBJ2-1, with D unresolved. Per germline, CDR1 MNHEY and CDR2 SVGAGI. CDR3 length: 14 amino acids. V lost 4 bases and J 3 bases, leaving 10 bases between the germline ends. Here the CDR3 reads CASSFGSFYNEQFF. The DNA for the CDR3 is TGTGCCAGCAGTTTCGGATCCTTCTACAATGAGCAGTTCTTC.

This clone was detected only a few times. The DNA for the CDR3 is TGTGCCAGCAGGGATGGTTATAATTCACCCCTCCACTTT. As protein: CASRDGYNSPLHF. The rearrangement uses TRBV5-6 and TRBJ1-6; the D is unclear. This CDR3 comprises 13 residues. Germline CDR1 SGHDT, CDR2 YYEEEE. Trimming took off 5 bases at V and 4 bases at J, with 7 bases between the two ends.

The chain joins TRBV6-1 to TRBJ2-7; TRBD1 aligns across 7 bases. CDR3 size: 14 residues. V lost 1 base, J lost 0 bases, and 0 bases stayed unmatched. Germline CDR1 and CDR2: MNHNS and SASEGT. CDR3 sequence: CASSEGTGSYEQYF. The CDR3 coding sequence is TGTGCCAGCAGTGAAGGGACAGGCTCCTACGAGCAGTACTTC.

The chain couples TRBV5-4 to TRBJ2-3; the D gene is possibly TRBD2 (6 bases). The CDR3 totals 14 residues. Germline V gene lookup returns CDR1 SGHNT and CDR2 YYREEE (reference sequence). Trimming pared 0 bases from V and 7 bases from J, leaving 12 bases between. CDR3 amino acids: CASSLGMGLNTQYF. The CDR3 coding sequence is TGTGCCAGCAGCTTGGGAATGGGACTGAATACGCAGTATTTT. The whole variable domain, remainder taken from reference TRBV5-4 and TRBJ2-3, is ETGVTQSPTHLIKTRGQQVTLRCSSQSGHNTVSWYQQALGQGPQFIFQYYREEENGRGNFPPRFSGLQFPNYSSELNVNALELDDSALYLCASSLGMGLNTQYFGPGTRLTVL.

Here the CDR3 reads CSARAGKTQYF. The CDR3, as DNA: TGCAGTGCTAGGGCAGGGAAGACCCAGTACTTC. The chain uses TRBV20-1 and TRBJ2-5, with D perhaps TRBD1 (5 bases). Germline V gene sequence: CDR1 DFQATT, CDR2 SNEGSKA (reference sequence). Between the trimmed V and J ends, which lost 3 bases and 6 bases, there was a span of 8 bases. This CDR3 spans 11 amino acids.

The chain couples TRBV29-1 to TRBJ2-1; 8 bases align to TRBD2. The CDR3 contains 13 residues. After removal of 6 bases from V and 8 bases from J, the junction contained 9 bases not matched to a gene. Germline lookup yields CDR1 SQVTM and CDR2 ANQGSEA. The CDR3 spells CSVAGLVMDEQFF. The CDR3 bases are TGCAGCGTCGCGGGACTAGTTATGGATGAGCAGTTCTTC.